This record covers a single T cell receptor (beta chain). Its specificity is not known. This sample stems from a study of T cell responses to AZD1222 COVID-19 vaccine. Trimming at V came to 4 bases and at J to 1 base, leaving 3 bases not matched to a gene. The CDR3 runs 14 residues. CDR1 and CDR2 (germline): SGHRS, YFSETQ. Broader study findings: A rise in Spike-specific TCR breadth and depth followed two AZD1222 doses. Repertoire sampling happened only post peak T cell response.

This table comes from immunoSEQ multiplex PCR, and its TCRdb copy is limited to in-frame clones, with some not included. This sample has about 150,000 clones, with around nine tenths found just once. The sequence came from an adult who had recovered from COVID-19. Sequenced here: peripheral blood, sampled after recovery from COVID-19. The chain has TRBV5-1 and TRBJ2-5, with 8 nucleotides matching TRBD1. CDR3 bases: TGCGCCAGCAGCAGAGGGACAGGCCAAGAGACCCAGTACTTC. Translating it yields CASSRGTGQETQYF.